This is a list of T cell receptor beta chains from one sample in a study of T cells of healthy individuals. TCRdb independently ran MiXCR on the 5' RACE reads; one entry per CDR3 protein. The table includes approximately 50,000 distinct CDR3 sequences, 14% to 15% detected once. The receptors shown here come from a human donor in good health. Both conserved end residues are part of each CDR3. D genes are given only for firm matches. Not all rows give a size; the values are once, few, many and, for expanded clones, a class.

abundance: few; v_gene: TRBV4-1; j_gene: TRBJ1-1; d_gene: TRBD1; CDR3nt: TGCGCCAGCAGCCTAGCCGGACAGGCAGGGTCTGAAGCTTTCTTT; CDR3aa: CASSLAGQAGSEAFF
abundance: NA; v_gene: TRBV14; j_gene: TRBJ2-7; d_gene: NA; CDR3nt: TGTGCCAGCAGCCGGACAGAATACTACGAGCAGTACTTC; CDR3aa: CASSRTEYYEQYF
abundance: many; v_gene: TRBV19; j_gene: TRBJ1-2; d_gene: TRBD1; CDR3nt: TGTGCCAGTAGTATCCCGGGACAGACCTATGGCTACACCTTC; CDR3aa: CASSIPGQTYGYTF
abundance: many; v_gene: TRBV5-5; j_gene: TRBJ2-7; d_gene: NA; CDR3nt: TGTGCCAGCAGCTTGGGACTCTCTTTAGAGCAGTACTTC; CDR3aa: CASSLGLSLEQYF
abundance: few; v_gene: TRBV25-1; j_gene: TRBJ1-2; d_gene: NA; CDR3nt: TGTGCCAGCAGCCCCACCGGAGAGGGGAATAGGAAGGGCTACACCTTC; CDR3aa: CASSPTGEGNRKGYTF
abundance: once; v_gene: TRBV7-2; j_gene: TRBJ1-5; d_gene: NA; CDR3nt: TGTGCCAGCAGCTTAGTAGGGTATGGTCAGCCCCAGCATTTT; CDR3aa: CASSLVGYGQPQHF
abundance: few; v_gene: TRBV7-3; j_gene: TRBJ1-6; d_gene: TRBD1; CDR3nt: TGTGCCAGCAGCTCAGGGACAGGGAAAAATTCACCCCTCCACTTT; CDR3aa: CASSSGTGKNSPLHF
abundance: few; v_gene: TRBV19; j_gene: TRBJ1-5; d_gene: NA; CDR3nt: TGTGCCAGTAGTATATGGGGAGCTATGCAGCCCCAGCATTTT; CDR3aa: CASSIWGAMQPQHF
abundance: many; v_gene: TRBV2; j_gene: TRBJ2-5; d_gene: TRBD2; CDR3nt: TGTGCCAGCATTACTGGAGGTAGCGGGGGGCAGGAGACCCAGTACTTC; CDR3aa: CASITGGSGGQETQYF
abundance: many; v_gene: TRBV10-3; j_gene: TRBJ2-7; d_gene: TRBD2; CDR3nt: TGTGCCACTAGCGGCTCCTACGAGCAGTACTTC; CDR3aa: CATSGSYEQYF
abundance: many; v_gene: TRBV20-1; j_gene: TRBJ2-5; d_gene: NA; CDR3nt: TGCAGTGCTCGGACAGTCCAAGAGACCCAGTACTTC; CDR3aa: CSARTVQETQYF